This T cell receptor beta chain comes out of a study of T cells in Graves' hyperthyroidism and ophthalmopathy. Study-level points and caveats: The model predicted ophthalmopathy a median approximately 6.3 months before onset.

V lost 0 bases to trimming and J lost 2 bases, with 18 bases between them. The CDR3 covers 18 residues. Looked up from germline, CDR1 is MNHEY and CDR2 is SVGAGI. The source material, RNA transcripts, was used to amplify TCR beta CDR3 regions. HTBI primers were employed in a first-round RT-PCR of the TCR CDR3. A single record per CDR3 protein comes from TCRdb applying MiXCR to the multiplex PCR reads. The profile shows 400,000 to 450,000 distinct CDR3 sequences, roughly 15% of them singletons. In the case of this clonotype: Its matching antigen is unknown.

Exclusion followed for patients with uncontrolled infection, other autoimmune disease, pregnancy or lactation. Thyroid ultrasound, orbital computed tomography, clinical symptoms, and serum thyroxine and TRAb underpinned diagnoses. The PBMCs were sourced from fresh peripheral blood (10 ml). The specimen was blood. The chain couples TRBV6-5 to TRBJ2-3; either TRBD1 or TRBD2 may supply D (6 bases each). The receptor was isolated from a man between 18 and 35 years old with Graves' ophthalmopathy. CDR3: CASSYSNAGEVNTDTQYF. CDR3 coding DNA: TGTGCCAGCAGTTACTCGAACGCAGGGGAGGTTAACACAGATACGCAGTATTTT.